A single sample is the source of the 31 T cell receptor beta chains below, sequenced in a study of blood T cells in healthy people across ages. Then a second PCR, running roughly 7 to 11 cycles, was carried out with a sample-barcoded 5' primer and a J-beta primer mix. Using its own MiXCR run on the 5' RACE reads, TCRdb lists one record per CDR3 protein. The data contain 800,000 or so distinct CDR3 sequences, 60% to 80% of them seen just once; the ten biggest clones take up roughly 26%. The sequenced sample consisted of blood. Receptor source: a man aged 30 to 39 in good health.

The J gene is TRBJ2-2, the V gene TRBV7-2; D uncertain. The germline V and J ends were trimmed by 0 bases and 2 bases, with 4 bases remaining between them. In germline, CDR1 is SGHTA, CDR2 FQGNSA. The CDR3 extends over 14 amino acids. In nucleotides, the CDR3 is TGTGCCAGCAGCTTAGCGCTTAACACCGGGGAGCTGTTTTTT. Its protein product is CASSLALNTGELFF.

The CDR3 DNA follows: TGCGCCAGCAGCCAAGTGCAGGGGCTGGTAGAGGAGCAGTACTTC. It specifies CASSQVQGLVEEQYF. The V call is TRBV4-3, the J call TRBJ2-7; possibly TRBD1 for D (6 bases). The CDR3 contains 15 residues. Germline assignment: CDR1 LGHNA and CDR2 YSLEER. V lost 1 base and J lost 7, with 17 bases in between.

The CDR3 loop is CASSRQTGETQYF. DNA for the CDR3: TGCGCCAGCAGCCGTCAGACTGGGGAGACCCAGTACTTC. The chain employs TRBV4-3 and TRBJ2-5; unclear D gene. Trimming shortened V by 4 bases and J by 5 bases, and 11 bases separated the two germline ends. The CDR3 sequence is 13 residues long. Per the germline V gene, CDR1 is LGHNA and CDR2 is YSLEER.

The chain combines TRBV4-2 with TRBJ2-5; D is unclear. The CDR3 loop spans 14 amino acids. Germline V gives CDR1 LGHNA, CDR2 YNFKEQ. V lost 1 base to trimming and J lost 2 bases, with 8 bases between them. CDR3 DNA sequence: TGTGCCAGCAGCCAAGCCTATGATCAAGAGACCCAGTACTTC. This codes for CASSQAYDQETQYF.

The rearrangement uses TRBV7-8 and TRBJ1-1, with D unresolved. V dropped 2 bases and J dropped 0 bases, with 10 bases sitting between them. This CDR3 region has 15 residues. Germline V gene sequence: CDR1 SGHVS, CDR2 FQNEAQ. DNA of the CDR3: TGTGCCAGCAGCTTACCTCCGCCGATGAACACTGAAGCTTTCTTT. Translating gives CASSLPPPMNTEAFF.

This chain uses TRBV28 with TRBJ2-3, with 12 bases lining up with TRBD2. The J segment lost 6 bases and the V segment lost 7 bases, leaving 8 bases of the junction unmatched. The CDR3 sequence is 15 residues long. Germline CDR1 reads MDHEN; CDR2 reads SYDVKM. The CDR3 is CASTPQGLAGDTQYF. The CDR3 DNA sequence: TGTGCCAGCACTCCCCAGGGACTAGCGGGCGATACGCAGTATTTT. The entire variable domain, with the rest obtained from reference TRBV28 and TRBJ2-3, is as follows: DVKVTQSSRYLVKRTGEKVFLECVQDMDHENMFWYRQDPGLGLRLIYFSYDVKMKEKGDIPEGYSVSREKKERFSLILESASTNQTSMYLCASTPQGLAGDTQYFGPGTRLTVL.

This chain uses TRBV7-9 with TRBJ2-7, with D maybe TRBD1 (6 bases). Germline V gene sequence: CDR1 SEHNR, CDR2 FQNEAQ (reference sequence). V lost 5 bases and J lost 5, with 19 bases in between. The CDR3 sequence is 15 residues long. As DNA, the CDR3 is TGTGCCAGCAGCGCCCCGGGAACAGGGTTCCACGAGCAGTACTTC. Translating it yields CASSAPGTGFHEQYF. Looking up the rest from reference TRBV7-9 and TRBJ2-7 gives the full variable domain: DTGVSQNPRHKITKRGQNVTFRCDPISEHNRLYWYRQTLGQGPEFLTYFQNEAQLEKSRLLSDRFSAERPKGSFSTLEIQRTEQGDSAMYLCASSAPGTGFHEQYFGPGTRLTVT.

This CDR3 reads CASSPRRGSQPQHF. The CDR3 coding sequence is TGTGCCAGCAGCCCAAGACGGGGAAGCCAGCCCCAGCATTTT. The rearrangement uses TRBV7-2 and TRBJ1-5; no reliable D call. The ends were cut back, 5 bases at V and 7 bases at J, with 15 bases in the middle. Germline CDR1 and CDR2: SGHTA and FQGNSA. The CDR3 is 14 residues long.

The chain links TRBV7-9 to TRBJ1-2; TRBD1 agrees at 7 bases. Germline lookup yields CDR1 SEHNR and CDR2 FQNEAQ (reference sequence). The V and J ends lost 1 base and 3 bases, in that order; junction bases with no gene match: 5. CDR3 size: 15 residues. The CDR3 protein is CASSLEGAMYYGYTF. CDR3 nucleotide sequence: TGTGCCAGCAGCTTAGAGGGGGCGATGTACTATGGCTACACCTTC.

The chain combines TRBV27 with TRBJ1-5; D is perhaps TRBD1 (5 bases). V was clipped by 5 bases and J by 6 bases, with 11 bases between them. Germline-derived CDR1 and CDR2 are MNHEY and SMNVEV (reference sequence). This CDR3 is 13 amino acids long. This CDR3 reads CASSVRGTQPQHF. The CDR3 bases are TGTGCCAGCAGTGTGAGGGGTACTCAGCCCCAGCATTTT.

The chain uses TRBV6-2 or TRBV6-3 and TRBJ2-4; no reliable D call. V was cut by 8 bases and J by 8 bases, with 19 bases left in between. CDR1 and CDR2 (germline): MNHEY, SVGEGT. This CDR3 region has 14 residues. The CDR3: CASLPGPAWDIQYF. The CDR3 DNA reads TGTGCCAGCCTACCAGGCCCGGCCTGGGACATTCAGTACTTC.

A note on this clonotype: The junction departs from germline at one end; a sequencing error may be responsible. This chain connects TRBV7-2 to TRBJ1-6, with unresolved D. Per the germline V gene, CDR1 is SGHTA and CDR2 is FQGNSA. This CDR3 contains 13 residues. Written as DNA, the CDR3 is TGTGCCAGCAGCCTAGCGACACCTACACCCCTCCACTTT. The encoded protein is CASSLATPTPLHF.

This sequence joins TRBV6-1 and TRBJ2-7; TRBD1 agrees at 10 bases. The CDR3 length is 14 residues. V shed 6 bases, J shed 4 bases, and the junction held 6 bases outside the gene matches. Germline loops: CDR1 MNHNS, CDR2 SASEGT. CDR3 in DNA: TGTGCCAGCAGCGAGACAGGGGGCGAGTACGAGCAGTACTTC. This gives the protein CASSETGGEYEQYF.

The chain carries TRBV6-5 and TRBJ2-7; 7 nucleotides match TRBD1. Germline loops: CDR1 MNHEY, CDR2 SVGAGI. J gave up 4 bases and V 7 bases, and 13 bases lay outside the gene matches. The CDR3 extends over 15 amino acids. CDR3 in DNA: TGTGCCAGCATAAACCCCGGGGCAGGGGGTTACGAGCAGTACTTC. Residues: CASINPGAGGYEQYF.

This clonotype was seen many times. The chain has TRBV9 and TRBJ1-5, with a tentative D call TRBD1 (5 bases). CDR1 and CDR2 (germline): SGDLS, YYNGEE. The CDR3 totals 14 residues. Trimming took off 4 bases at V and 7 bases at J, with 15 bases between the two ends. The CDR3: CASSPRDSRQPQHF. CDR3 DNA sequence: TGTGCCAGCAGCCCCCGAGACAGTCGACAGCCCCAGCATTTT.

The chain's CDR3 is CASSKPVDPPYEQYF. The CDR3, as DNA: TGTGCCAGCAGCAAGCCGGTGGATCCACCCTACGAGCAGTACTTC. The chain is built from TRBV21-1 and TRBJ2-4. The DNA matches TRBJ2-7 better at its end, which makes the J call doubtful. TRBV21-1 is a pseudogene locus. The CDR3 runs 15 residues.

The J gene is TRBJ2-5, the V gene TRBV6-6; D is unclear. The CDR3 is made up of 14 amino acids. Trimming cost V 4 bases and J 5 bases, with 14 bases left between them. Germline assignment: CDR1 MNHNY and CDR2 SVGAGI (reference sequence). The CDR3 here is CASSLDFGQETQYF. The DNA for the CDR3 is TGTGCCAGCAGTTTAGATTTTGGGCAGGAGACCCAGTACTTC.

This chain joins TRBV29-1 and TRBJ1-1; the D gene is possibly TRBD1 (6 bases). V lost 7 bases and J 1 base, leaving 13 bases between the germline ends. CDR1 and CDR2 from the germline V gene are SQVTM and ANQGSEA. The CDR3 spans 13 residues. CDR3 sequence (DNA): TGCAGCGCCCCGGAGACAGGGAACACTGAAGCTTTCTTT. It specifies CSAPETGNTEAFF.

The chain couples TRBV20-1 to TRBJ1-4, with 7 bases that match TRBD1. The CDR3 covers 14 residues. The ends lost 6 bases at V and 7 bases at J; junction bases unmatched: 11. The germline V gene has CDR1 DFQATT and CDR2 SNEGSKA (reference sequence). The CDR3 nucleotides read TGCAGTGCAATCCGACAGGGCTCGGGTGAAAAACTGTTTTTT. Its translation: CSAIRQGSGEKLFF.

The chain links TRBV20-1 to TRBJ1-2; D is unclear. V lost 4 bases to trimming and J lost 4 bases, with 7 bases between them. The CDR3 consists of 11 residues. Germline CDR1 is DFQATT and CDR2 is SNEGSKA (reference sequence). The CDR3 nucleotides read TGCAGTGCTAATCCGTCCTATGGCTACACCTTC. Residues: CSANPSYGYTF.

This clonotype was seen a handful of times. This rearrangement joins TRBV6-1 to TRBJ2-1; a possible D gene is TRBD2 (5 bases). CDR1 MNHNS and CDR2 SASEGT come from the germline V gene. Trimming cost V 6 bases and J 4 bases, with 10 bases left between them. This CDR3 is 13 amino acids long. The CDR3: CASSLTTYNEQFF. CDR3 DNA sequence: TGTGCCAGCAGCTTGACTACTTACAATGAGCAGTTCTTC.

This chain's CDR3 is CASSPIGQGDGYTF. CDR3 coding DNA: TGTGCCAGCAGCCCTATCGGACAGGGCGATGGCTACACCTTC. J is TRBJ1-2 and V is TRBV6-1; 8 nucleotides agree with TRBD1. The V and J ends lost 6 bases and 6 bases, in that order; junction bases with no gene match: 9. The CDR3 is made up of 14 amino acids. CDR1 is MNHNS and CDR2 is SASEGT in the germline V gene.

V and J are TRBV6-2 or TRBV6-3 and TRBJ2-7, with 11 positions matching TRBD1. TRBJ2-5 matches the DNA end more closely, so the J call is doubtful. This CDR3 has 15 residues. CDR1 and CDR2 (germline): MNHEY, SVGEGT. The DNA of the CDR3 is TGTGCCAGCAGGGCGGGACAGGGGGTCGGGGAGACCCAGTACTTC. It translates to CASRAGQGVGETQYF.

In this sample, this clonotype turned up a few times. The chain is built from TRBV29-1 and TRBJ2-1; maybe TRBD2 (6 bases). Looked up from germline, CDR1 is SQVTM and CDR2 is ANQGSEA. V lost 4 bases and J lost 8, with 12 bases in between. The CDR3 totals 12 residues. In DNA form, the CDR3 reads TGCAGCGTTGTTAATACGGGAGATGAGCAGTTCTTC. Protein product: CSVVNTGDEQFF.

V gene TRBV7-9 combines with J gene TRBJ1-5; D call uncertain. The length of the CDR3 is 17 residues. V lost 0 bases and J 0 bases, leaving 12 bases between the germline ends. Germline assignment: CDR1 SEHNR and CDR2 FQNEAQ (reference sequence). The DNA of the CDR3 is TGTGCCAGCAGCTTAGCTCGTGCAGGTTATAGCAATCAGCCCCAGCATTTT. Encoded protein: CASSLARAGYSNQPQHF.

A word on this clonotype: One junction end disagrees with the germline gene, perhaps due to a read error. The CDR3 reads CASSPRTGSNQPQHF. In DNA form, the CDR3 reads TGTGCCAGCAGCCCCAGAACAGGGAGCAATCAGCCCCAGCATTTT. This chain uses TRBV5-1 with TRBJ1-5; D might be TRBD1 (6 bases). The CDR3 loop spans 15 amino acids. Germline lookup yields CDR1 SGHRS and CDR2 YFSETQ.

This chain connects TRBV20-1 to TRBJ2-1; no clear D. V was trimmed by 0 bases and J by 8 bases, leaving 17 bases between them. CDR1 DFQATT and CDR2 SNEGSKA come from the germline V gene (reference sequence). The length of the CDR3 is 15 residues. CDR3 protein: CSARDGASPTDEQFF. The CDR3 region has the DNA TGCAGTGCTAGAGATGGAGCGAGCCCAACAGATGAGCAGTTCTTC.

The chain employs TRBV5-5 and TRBJ2-7; 7 bases align to TRBD1. Per the germline V gene, CDR1 is SGHKS and CDR2 is YYEKEE (reference sequence). The ends lost 0 bases at V and 1 base at J; junction bases unmatched: 7. The CDR3 extends over 16 amino acids. DNA for the CDR3: TGTGCCAGCAGCTTGGAGGCTTGGACAGGATCCTACGAGCAGTACTTC. This gives the protein CASSLEAWTGSYEQYF.

The chain links TRBV21-1 to TRBJ2-7; the D segment call TRBD1 is taken from the table without a DNA check. TRBV21-1 is a pseudogene segment. CDR3 length: 18 residues. The CDR3 reads CARDRYGTSSPSIYEQYF. DNA of the CDR3: TGTGCCAGAGACAGATATGGGACATCAAGCCCATCCATCTACGAGCAGTACTTC.

The chain recombines TRBV6-5 with TRBJ2-2, with D perhaps matching TRBD1 (6 bases). Per the germline V gene, CDR1 is MNHEY and CDR2 is SVGAGI. The CDR3 covers 16 residues. Deletions cut 1 base from V and 5 bases from J, with 14 bases between. The DNA of the CDR3 is TGTGCCAGCAGTTACTTGGGCAGGGGACATACCGGGGAGCTGTTTTTT. It encodes CASSYLGRGHTGELFF.

This clonotype came up once. The chain is built from TRBV11-2 and TRBJ1-1; D is possibly TRBD1 (5 bases). CDR3 length: 15 residues. V lost 2 bases, J lost 4 bases, and 14 bases lay in between. In germline, CDR1 is SGHAT, CDR2 FQNNGV. In DNA form, the CDR3 reads TGTGCCAGCAGCTTACTGGGGGGTCGTGTCACTGAAGCTTTCTTT. Protein product: CASSLLGGRVTEAFF. Variable domain in full (rest from reference TRBV11-2 and TRBJ1-1): EAGVAQSPRYKIIEKRQSVAFWCNPISGHATLYWYQQILGQGPKLLIQFQNNGVVDDSQLPKDRFSAERLKGVDSTLKIQPAKLEDSAVYLCASSLLGGRVTEAFFGQGTRLTVV.